This T cell receptor beta chain appears in the sequencing data of a study of cytomegalovirus exposure and HLA in healthy donors (dated by TCRdb to the late 2010s). Concerning the study at large: An earlier analysis of some 620 of the donors reported under 300 Gb of sequence data and 117 million unique TCR beta sequences obtained from around 190 million T cells. An early release covering about 600 HLA-typed donors comprised about 300 gigabases of sequencing data and about 90 million unique TCR sequences. Of the 300 to 500 genotyped donors, approximately 80% were placed in the genetic ancestry cluster associated with self-reported Caucasian donors. The aim of the study was to test whether cataloging public T cell receptors could identify signatures of past pathogen exposure. The T cell repertoires of 550 to 850 subjects were profiled by immunosequencing and related to cytomegalovirus serostatus. In addition to the first cohort of 500 to 850 subjects, a separate validation cohort of approximately 120 different subjects was used. To predict cytomegalovirus infection status, the study brought together high-throughput TCR immunosequencing, statistical association of individual TCRs with disease status, and machine learning. In a later analysis, previously published TCR beta repertoires from 666 donors were re-analyzed and high-resolution HLA genotyping was added so that TCR occurrence patterns could be studied. Rather than drawing on any new phenotypic data, the later analysis identified candidate immune exposures from TCR beta sequences and the way those sequences occurred across donors. To decide whether each TCR beta V gene segment behaved as functional or pseudogenic, an earlier analysis of some 600 of the donors relied on high-throughput TCR beta sequencing. Donor age, sex, ethnicity and CMV serostatus were compiled alongside the repertoire data. A later genetic analysis took genome-wide SNP genotypes for about three fifths of the roughly 700 donors and used that subset as a discovery cohort. All discovery cohort repertoires had been generated on a single sequencing platform. Class I and class II HLA loci were covered by the typing at four-digit resolution. Typing coverage differed by locus: A, B, C, DRB1 and DQB1 were typed in about 620-640 donors, DQA1 in about 560, DPA1 in 600 to 610, and DPB1 in just under 480. Several DR-DQ haplotypes were handled as single units for association and clustering, since linkage in the cohort was strong. Across around 400 genotyped donors of the cohort, an average of approximately 200,000 unique TCR beta nucleotide sequences per donor were sequenced, and roughly 18% of those sequences were non-productive. The full study reports these points: Broadly in line with IMGT annotations, most TCR beta V segments showed up in productive rearrangements about 87% or about 30% of the time in an earlier analysis of around 600 of the donors. A later analysis reported that several top co-occurrence clusters appeared linked to parvovirus B19, influenza, CMV and Epstein-Barr virus. The study gave a list of some 150 TCR beta chains associated with cytomegalovirus. A later analysis associated about 16,000 TCR beta sequences with specific HLA alleles at a false discovery rate of 0.05. Strong co-occurrence of HLA alleles, especially DR and DQ, made assigning TCR associations to individual alleles difficult. Approximately 16 rarely observed V segments, including chromosome 9 orphons, were excluded from the earlier analysis of approximately 600 of the donors because counts were too low. A cluster of highly shared sequence variants was judged likely to represent a technical artifact of the sequencing pipeline. Immune exposure information for the cohort was limited to CMV serostatus. In vitro tests confirmed that a few of the cytomegalovirus-associated TCR beta chains recognize cytomegalovirus antigens. Most CMV-associated TCR beta chains appeared to be HLA-restricted in a later analysis, and the HLA associations seemed to be driven largely by CMV exposure. The 87-base-pair reads could not distinguish some IMGT-functional V segments, including TRBV6-2 and TRBV6-3, so those segments were excluded. This cohort had only TCR beta chains sequenced, and the lack of alpha or paired-chain data limited which features could be detected. Correlated functional status among segregating V segments might reflect linkage disequilibrium, but an unknown experimental factor could not be ruled out. Roughly uniform sequencing depth across donors was assumed in presence/absence analyses, although this assumption may not hold. A further reported finding was that TCR beta sequences accurately predicted the HLA-A and HLA-B alleles for most subjects in the first cohort. In a later analysis, the rate of TCR association differed among HLA loci, with DRB1 alleles having the most associated TCRs and HLA-C alleles having the fewest. An association between a missense DCLRE1C variant and V-gene and J-gene trimming of TCR beta chains was found in a later genetic analysis and replicated in an independent cohort. In a later analysis, HLA-associated TCR beta chains showed more clonal expansion and lower generation probabilities than non-associated chains that were equally common. The authors suggested that the approach could potentially be extended to other disease states and immunological phenotypes. The classifier was reported to diagnose cytomegalovirus status with high specificity and sensitivity in both the original cohort and the validation cohort. A later genetic analysis reported fewer N-insertions in productive TCRs among donors in an Asian-associated ancestry cluster than the approximately 670-donor mean. Because some donors lacked HLA typing at each locus, the association tests relied only on the typed subset. Most TCR sequences were observed very rarely across donors, whereas some public TCRs were present in many individuals.

The cohort consisted of hundreds of healthy bone marrow donors. At the time of sampling, every cohort member was nominally healthy, though immune exposures that went unrecorded were likely present. The donor tested CMV seropositive and was one of the 289 seropositive cohort members. Every donor gave a peripheral blood sample, and the peripheral blood mononuclear cells from that sample were used for TCR beta sequencing. Genomic DNA was extracted from the blood cell samples with the Qiagen DNeasy Blood Extraction Kit. As to this clone: Its antigen is not yet known. One base away there is no much larger clone; base qualities are not given.

The library relied on the immunoSEQ multiplex PCR assay. For the multiplex PCR, a mixture combining 60 forward primers for TCR Vbeta segments and 13 reverse primers for TCR Jbeta segments was used. Amplification of the CDR3 region of rearranged TCR beta genes was performed with a multiplex PCR assay on genomic DNA. The amplified TCR beta libraries were sequenced on the Illumina HiSeq System as 87-base-pair reads. Turning to the authors' computational methods: A later analysis tallied 75 million to 95 million unique TCR beta chains across the 600 to 700 repertoires, and roughly 11 million of those chains were shared by two or more donors. Raw reads were error-corrected and collapsed into unique sequences with a nearest-neighbor algorithm that merged closely related sequences to remove PCR and sequencing errors. CDR3 sequences were aligned to IMGT reference sequences to assign V, D and J gene segments. Each retained sequence needed at least a six-nucleotide match to both a V gene segment and a J gene segment. Rearrangements were called productive when the CDR3 lacked stop codons and stayed in frame with V and J; all others were non-productive. CDR3 was defined according to IMGT convention as the region running from the second conserved V-encoded cysteine to the conserved J-encoded phenylalanine. In an earlier analysis of roughly 580 of the donors, sequences lacking an unambiguous match to a single V gene segment were excluded. An earlier analysis of fewer than 750 of the donors called V segments functional above 56.7% productive rearrangements and segregating when the between-donor standard deviation exceeded 5%. A statistical classification framework was built to diagnose cytomegalovirus status from the catalog of TCR beta chain sequences. V and J gene assignment, in a later analysis, came from comparing TCR nucleotide sequences with IMGT/GENE-DB human TR gene sequences. In a later analysis, CDR3 sequences and most-parsimonious VDJ recombination scenarios were assigned using the TCRdist pipeline. In a later analysis, every TCR beta chain was defined by the combination of its CDR3 amino acid sequence and its V-gene family, and reads without a unique V-gene family were dropped. To address suspected cross-contamination and a sequencing artifact, a later analysis removed approximately 590 highly shared, low-generation-probability nucleotide sequences. For each public chain, a later analysis derived a clonal expansion index from normalized ranks of inferred template counts within each repertoire. In a later analysis, generation probabilities were computed with a VDJ recombination model fitted to out-of-frame rearrangements, and the resulting probabilities were checked against IGoR. Hypergeometric tests were used in a later analysis to score TCR-TCR, TCR-HLA and TCR-CMV co-occurrence, with a repertoire-size bias correction applied to the TCR pairs. In a later analysis, false discovery rates were estimated by permuting HLA or CMV assignments 20 times. A later analysis grouped co-occurring TCRs with DBSCAN, adding TCRdist sequence similarity when clustering within HLA-allele-positive subsets. Repertoires with fewer than 30,000 or more than 120,000 public chains were left out of co-occurrence clustering, as were about 5 repertoires with anomalous nucleotide sharing. TCRdb took over this immuneACCESS table, retaining in-frame rearrangements with V and J assigned. Such tables are incomplete; in checked studies, under half of the missing clones stem from an unresolved V gene, and the remainder is unexplained. V and J calls plus clone size are reproduced from that table; the DNA served to infer D and trimming. The sample table holds around 120,000 clones, of which 50% to 65% were seen once. The ten largest clones represent more than 8% of the sample.

The CDR3 holds 17 amino acids from the cysteine to the phenylalanine. Kept here is only the CDR3 DNA, which spans 51 bases and is read in frame from base 1. Looking up the germline V gene (reference sequence) yields CDR1 LNHDA and CDR2 SQIVND. After removal of 5 bases from V and 0 bases from J, the junction retains 13 bases not matched to a gene. The TCR originated in a man in his forties in good health and CMV-seropositive. The rearrangement combines TRBV19 with TRBJ2-7; a stretch of 7 junction bases matches TRBD1. Specimen: PBMCs. The bases are TGTGCCAGTAGTCGCTCCTCGACAGGGCTGGGCTCCTACGAGCAGTACTTC. The translation is CASSRSSTGLGSYEQYF.